This T cell receptor (beta chain) originates from a study of control samples from healthy donors and cancer patients (dated by TCRdb to 2020 to 2022). Regarding this clone: There is no known antigen for this receptor. It has no much larger one-base neighbor in the sample; base qualities were not kept.

Library method: the immunoSEQ multiplex PCR assay. Entries here come from immuneACCESS through TCRdb and include only in-frame sequences with V and J called. Some clones fail to appear in such tables; in the studies checked, an unresolved V gene covers under half of the shortfall, and the cause of the remainder is unknown. In all, the sample holds some 44,000 clones, and 60% to 80% of those were seen once. The top ten constitute about 15% of the sample. Based on the germline V gene, the CDR1 and CDR2 sequences are SQVTM and ANQGSEA. The germline V end is reduced by 1 base and the J end by 11 bases; junction bases left unmatched: 12. Inclusive of the bounding cysteine and phenylalanine, the CDR3 is 15 residues long. Just CDR3 DNA is preserved here, 45 bases in frame from base 1.

The TCR was taken from a male donor with melanoma. The material sequenced was formalin-fixed, paraffin-embedded tissue. The rearrangement joined TRBV29-1 to TRBJ1-2, with 11 bases in between that match TRBD1. DNA sequence: TGCAGCGTTGAAGCCAGCCGGGGACAGGGGGGCGGTTACACCTTC. It specifies CSVEASRGQGGGYTF.